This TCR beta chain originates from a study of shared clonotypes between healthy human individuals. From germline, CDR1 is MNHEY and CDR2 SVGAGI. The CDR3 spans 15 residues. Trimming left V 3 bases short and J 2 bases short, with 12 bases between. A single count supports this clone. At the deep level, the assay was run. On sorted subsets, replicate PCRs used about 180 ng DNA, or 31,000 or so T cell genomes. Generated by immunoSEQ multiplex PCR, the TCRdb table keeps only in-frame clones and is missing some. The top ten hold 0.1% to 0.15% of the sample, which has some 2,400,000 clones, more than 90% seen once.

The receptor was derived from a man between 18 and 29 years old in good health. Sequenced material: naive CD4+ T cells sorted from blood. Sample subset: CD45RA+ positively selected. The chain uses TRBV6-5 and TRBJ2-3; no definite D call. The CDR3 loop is CASSYGRQVTDTQYF. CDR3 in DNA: TGTGCCAGCAGTTATGGGCGGCAGGTCACAGATACGCAGTATTTT.